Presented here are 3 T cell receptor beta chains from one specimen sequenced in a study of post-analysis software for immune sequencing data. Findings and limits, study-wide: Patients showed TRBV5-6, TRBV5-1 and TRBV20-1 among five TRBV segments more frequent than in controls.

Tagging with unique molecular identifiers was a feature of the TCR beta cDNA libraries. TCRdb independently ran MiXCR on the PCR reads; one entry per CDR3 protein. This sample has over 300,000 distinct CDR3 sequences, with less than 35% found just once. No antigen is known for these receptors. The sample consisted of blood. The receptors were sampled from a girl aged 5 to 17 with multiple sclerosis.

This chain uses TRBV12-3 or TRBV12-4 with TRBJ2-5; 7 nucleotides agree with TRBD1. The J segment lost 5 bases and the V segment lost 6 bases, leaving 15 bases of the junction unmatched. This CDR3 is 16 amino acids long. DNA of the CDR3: TGTGCCAGCAGCATGACAGGGTCACATTTGGGGGAGACCCAGTACTTC. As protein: CASSMTGSHLGETQYF.

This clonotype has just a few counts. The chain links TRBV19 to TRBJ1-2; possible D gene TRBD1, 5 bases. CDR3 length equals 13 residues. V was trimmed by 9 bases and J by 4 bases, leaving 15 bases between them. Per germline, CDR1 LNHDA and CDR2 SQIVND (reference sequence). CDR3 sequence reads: CARRTGRPYGYTF. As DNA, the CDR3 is TGTGCCAGAAGGACGGGGCGCCCCTATGGCTACACCTTC.

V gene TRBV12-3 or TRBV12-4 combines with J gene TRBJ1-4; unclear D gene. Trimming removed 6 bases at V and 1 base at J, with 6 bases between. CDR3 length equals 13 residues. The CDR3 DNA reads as TGTGCCAGCAGAGCAGAAACTAATGAAAAACTGTTTTTT. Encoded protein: CASRAETNEKLFF.